This TCR beta chain was profiled in a study of CD8 T cells in Susac syndrome (dated by TCRdb to the late 2010s). About the investigation overall: Among the sequenced Susac syndrome patients, over five had clinically active disease and about 8 were in clinical remission. At the time of blood withdrawal, Susac syndrome patients were either therapy-naive, taking corticosteroids (with some also receiving IVIg), or on IVIg alone. Repertoire sequencing was used to test whether CD8+ T cell activation and differentiation in Susac syndrome was antigen driven. Clonality of the CD8+ T cell repertoire was compared between eleven to twelve healthy donors, roughly 14 Susac syndrome patients and around 15 multiple sclerosis patients.

With regard to this clonotype: No antigen is known for it. No base quality information exists; no much larger clone differs at one position.

There are 14 amino acids in the CDR3, from cysteine to phenylalanine inclusive. The read is trimmed to its CDR3 DNA, 42 bases read in frame from base 1. Sequences SGHDN (CDR1) and FVKESK (CDR2) are obtained from the germline V gene. The germline V end is reduced by 8 bases and the J end by 3 bases; junction bases left unmatched: 6. General study outcomes and caveats: In the total CD8+ and CD8+ TEMRA repertoires, 15 to 20 and five Susac-specific public clones, respectively, were identified. Clonal expansion was observed in Susac syndrome CD8+ repertoires, with the highest expansion in CD8+ TEMRA cells and greater expansion in clinically active than in remitting patients. The number of individuals in the TCR sequencing and HLA analysis was recognized as being relatively small.

RNA was extracted using the RNeasy kit, and about 0.45 to 1 ug of the RNA was reverse transcribed with random hexamers. The immunoSEQ multiplex PCR assay, which covers 54 Vbeta and 13 Jbeta segments, was used to amplify TCR beta CDR3 regions. To correct PCR amplification bias, a synthetic template baseline was used for both primer optimization and computational correction. In the paper's pipeline: Reads were assigned to V, D and J genes according to IMGT and analyzed in immunoSEQ Analyzer, with only productive sequences retained. Clonality was calculated as one minus the Shannon entropy normalized by log2 of the number of productive unique sequences. Public and private clones were assessed among the 100 most prevalent clones of each patient and control. Clones were defined as Susac-specific when absent from the healthy and MS cohorts, from 1,000 to 1,100 published viral clones and from other ImmuneACCESS disease sequences. TCRdb handled the public reads itself, with Q25 trimming in fastp and clone calling in MiXCR, and kept productive beta chains. A single entry per CDR3 protein holds the most common genes and DNA from its merged rows. The V and J calls reflect TCRdb's pipeline rather than the authors' work. The sample table records more than 95,000 distinct CDR3 sequences; 90% to 95% of these occur just once. Of the sample, around 0.2% is held by the ten largest clones.

Peripheral blood CD8+ and CD4+ T cells from healthy donors, Susac syndrome patients and multiple sclerosis patients were profiled using high-throughput TCR beta sequencing. The Susac syndrome patients fulfilled recently defined diagnostic criteria for definite or probable disease. Bulk CD8+ and CD4+ T cells were purified magnetically by negative isolation, whereas CD8+ TEMRA cells were enriched by FACS. Blood was collected in EDTA tubes and processed within 24 hours, with PBMCs isolated through density gradient centrifugation. PBMCs intended for TCR sequencing were cryopreserved in liquid nitrogen and thawed later in a water bath at 37 degrees C. Purity of sorted or isolated CD4+, CD8+ and CD8+ TEMRA cells was at least 90%.

The chain is encoded by TRBV14 joined to TRBJ1-5; a stretch of 8 junction bases matches TRBD1. The specimen sequenced was CD8+ T cells from PBMCs. This TCR was recovered from a human donor with Susac syndrome. In nucleotides, the sequence is TGTGCCAGCCTGACAGGGGCTTACAATCAGCCCCAGCATTTT. Its translation reads: CASLTGAYNQPQHF.